These T cell receptor beta chains were read from a single sample in a study of T cell repertoires in cytomegalovirus infection. Their antigens are not known. TCRdb independently ran MiXCR on the reads; one entry per CDR3 protein. In the table there are around 71,000 distinct CDR3 sequences, 20% of which are singletons. Sequencing used CD8+ T cells from cultured PBMCs, obtained from culture after CMV antigen stimulation. These receptors came from a human donor in good health (CMV status not recorded). Some clones in this sample may be carry-over from other donors' samples. Both conserved end residues are part of each CDR3. A D gene is named only where the DNA matches it firmly. The size field is filled for only some rows; it gives once, few, many or a size class.

CDR3 length	D gene	clone size	V gene	J gene	CDR3 protein	CDR3 DNA
17	.	.	TRBV6-2/TRBV6-3	TRBJ2-7	CASSPNLLELSSYEQYF	TGTGCCAGCAGTCCTAACCTACTAGAACTTAGCTCCTACGAGCAGTACTTC
15	.	.	TRBV7-2	TRBJ1-2	CASSLGTPGRDGYTF	TGTGCCAGCAGCTTAGGCACCCCGGGCAGGGATGGCTACACCTTC
14	TRBD1	.	TRBV7-9	TRBJ2-7	CASSGRDRTYEQYF	TGTGCCAGCAGCGGCCGGGACAGAACCTACGAGCAGTACTTC
17	TRBD2	few	TRBV7-9	TRBJ2-1	CASSLPPSGGAYNEQFF	TGTGCCAGCAGCTTACCCCCTAGCGGGGGCGCCTACAATGAGCAGTTCTTC
15	.	few	TRBV19	TRBJ1-2	CASSISDGGPYGYTF	TGTGCCAGTAGTATATCTGACGGAGGACCCTATGGCTACACCTTC
15	.	few	TRBV7-9	TRBJ1-5	CASSLGPEGSEPQHF	TGTGCCAGCAGCTTAGGACCAGAGGGTTCGGAGCCCCAGCATTTT
11	TRBD1	many	TRBV27	TRBJ1-2	CASWDSYGYTF	TGTGCCAGCTGGGACAGCTATGGCTACACCTTC
14	.	.	TRBV7-4	TRBJ1-5	CASSLDSTYQPQHF	TGTGCCAGCAGCTTAGATTCTACCTATCAGCCCCAGCATTTT
16	TRBD1	.	TRBV4-1	TRBJ1-4	CASNDRGYQADEKLFF	TGCGCCAGCAATGACAGGGGGTACCAAGCGGATGAAAAACTGTTTTTT
14	.	.	TRBV7-2	TRBJ1-2	CASPNLGADYGYTF	TGTGCCAGCCCGAACCTAGGGGCCGACTATGGCTACACCTTC
14	.	.	TRBV7-8	TRBJ2-1	CASSLVAKRDEQFF	TGTGCCAGCAGCTTAGTAGCTAAAAGGGATGAGCAGTTCTTC
13	TRBD1	many	TRBV7-2	TRBJ2-7	CASSPDRVREQYF	TGTGCCAGCAGCCCGGACAGGGTACGCGAGCAGTACTTC
16	TRBD1	.	TRBV7-2	TRBJ1-4	CASSTGGAPFNEKLFF	TGTGCCAGCAGCACAGGGGGCGCTCCCTTTAATGAAAAACTGTTTTTT
13	.	.	TRBV6-4	TRBJ2-1	CASSDSGNNEQFF	TGTGCCAGCAGTGACTCGGGGAACAATGAGCAGTTCTTC
17	.	few	TRBV7-9	TRBJ1-1	CASSARSGTGRNTEAFF	TGTGCCAGCAGCGCGCGATCCGGGACCGGGAGGAACACTGAAGCTTTCTTT
14	TRBD1	.	TRBV7-9	TRBJ2-7	CASSLGQGKNEQYF	TGTGCCAGCAGCCTCGGACAGGGAAAGAACGAGCAGTACTTC
15	.	few	TRBV6-6	TRBJ1-2	CASTKYRDTNYGYTF	TGTGCCAGCACCAAATACCGGGACACTAACTATGGCTACACCTTC
15	TRBD2	.	TRBV4-2	TRBJ2-3	CASSARGGPADTQYF	TGTGCCAGCAGCGCGCGGGGGGGCCCAGCAGATACGCAGTATTTT
14	TRBD1	few	TRBV6-1	TRBJ1-2	CASSERGTGVGYTF	TGTGCCAGCAGCGAAAGGGGGACAGGGGTCGGCTACACCTTC
14	.	large	TRBV7-8	TRBJ2-7	CASSLEGTHNEQYF	TGTGCCAGCAGCTTAGAGGGTACTCACAACGAGCAGTACTTC
14	.	.	TRBV11-2	TRBJ2-7	CASSASGLPYEQYF	TGTGCCAGCAGCGCCTCCGGTCTGCCCTACGAGCAGTACTTC
17	TRBD1	.	TRBV6-5	TRBJ1-6	CASSDSAGGVGNSPLHF	TGTGCCAGCAGTGACTCAGCAGGGGGCGTTGGTAATTCACCCCTCCACTTT
15	.	.	TRBV12-3/TRBV12-4	TRBJ1-3	CASSFGTVTGNTIYF	TGTGCCAGCAGTTTCGGAACAGTTACTGGAAACACCATATATTTT
14	TRBD1	few	TRBV7-9	TRBJ1-5	CASSMTGGDQPQHF	TGTGCCAGCAGCATGACAGGGGGAGATCAGCCCCAGCATTTT
20	TRBD1	few	TRBV7-8	TRBJ2-6	CASSLLGQGAQFSGANVLTF	TGTGCCAGCAGCTTACTCGGACAGGGGGCGCAATTCTCTGGGGCCAACGTCCTGACTTTC
16	.	.	TRBV5-1	TRBJ2-1	CASSLAVRGPFYEQFF	TGCGCCAGCAGCTTGGCCGTGCGGGGGCCCTTTTATGAGCAGTTCTTC
15	.	.	TRBV28	TRBJ1-1	CASSTPFGGETEAFF	TGTGCCAGCAGTACCCCCTTTGGGGGGGAGACTGAAGCTTTCTTT
14	TRBD2	once	TRBV20-1	TRBJ2-7	CSAGTSGGPYEQYF	TGCAGTGCTGGGACTAGCGGGGGCCCCTACGAGCAGTACTTC
15	.	.	TRBV12-3/TRBV12-4	TRBJ1-4	CASSGARGTNEKLFF	TGTGCCAGCAGCGGGGCCAGGGGTACTAATGAAAAACTGTTTTTT